This T cell receptor (beta chain) derives from a study of shared clonotypes between healthy human individuals. Turning to the study itself: CD4 naive cells filled three plates per donor, CD4 memory three, CD8 naive two and CD8 memory one.

The naive CD8 subset, CD45RO-negative cells positively selected for CCR7, excluded terminally differentiated effector memory CD45RA+ cells. The authors' processing: Filtering differed for immunoSEQ, which gave only junction sequences without quality scores. Profiling relied on immunoSEQ multiplex PCR, and the TCRdb table lists in-frame clones only, not all of them. V, J and clone size were drawn from that table, and D and trimming were deduced from the DNA. The sample lists around 2,000,000 clones; approximately 95% were seen once. This clone was seen once. The target antigen is unknown. Broader study findings: Genetic and exposure-history diversity was limited by the few donors. An expected dependence of interdonor clonotype sharing on sequencing depth was noted.

This sequence originates from a man in his late teens or twenties in good health. Material: naive CD8+ T cells sorted from blood.

The CDR3 nucleotides are TGCGCCACTCCGGGACAGGGACTCTACGAGCAGTACTTC. Amino acids: CATPGQGLYEQYF. This chain uses TRBV5-1 with TRBJ2-7; 9 nucleotides agree with TRBD1. V gave up 9 bases and J gave up 3 bases; unmatched junction bases: 7. The CDR3 is 13 amino acids. Looked up from germline, CDR1 is SGHRS and CDR2 is YFSETQ.